This T cell receptor (beta chain) emerged from a study of blood T cell repertoires in COVID-19. In this sample, this clone turned up a few times. With V trimmed by 1 base and J by 12 bases, 13 bases remained unmatched. The germline CDR1 and CDR2 sequences are LNHNV and YYDKDF (reference sequence). This CDR3 contains 17 residues. The assay was immunoSEQ multiplex PCR, and TCRdb's table has in-frame clones only and misses some. The data hold under 75,000 clones, with 80% observed a single time. The clonotype comes from a man between 70 and 80 years old who had recovered from COVID-19. This sequence joins TRBV15 and TRBJ2-1; 12 bases agree with TRBD2. Input material: peripheral blood. For the CDR3, the DNA is TGTGCCACCAGCAGAGTTCCTCCCCCTAGCGGGAGGGGGGGGCAGTTCTTC. Its translation: CATSRVPPPSGRGGQFF.